This T cell receptor (beta chain) was observed in a study of cytomegalovirus exposure and HLA in healthy donors. Germline V gene data show CDR1 as SGHTA and CDR2 as FQGNSA. The CDR3 consists of 15 residues. The V gene end was trimmed by 3 bases and the J gene end by 3 bases; junction bases not matched to a gene: 5. A multiplex PCR was run with 60 Vbeta primers and 13 Jbeta primers. Only in-frame clones appear in the TCRdb table, and some are missing; sequencing was by immunoSEQ multiplex PCR. The table has around 110,000 clones, about three quarters seen once. The rearrangement uses TRBV7-2 and TRBJ1-3, with 7 nucleotides matching TRBD1. The sequencing input was PBMCs. This clonotype was obtained from a woman aged 50 to 60 in good health and CMV-seropositive. The CDR3 bases are TGTGCCAGCAGCTTGAGGTCAGGGGGTGGAAACACCATATATTTT. It yields the protein CASSLRSGGGNTIYF.